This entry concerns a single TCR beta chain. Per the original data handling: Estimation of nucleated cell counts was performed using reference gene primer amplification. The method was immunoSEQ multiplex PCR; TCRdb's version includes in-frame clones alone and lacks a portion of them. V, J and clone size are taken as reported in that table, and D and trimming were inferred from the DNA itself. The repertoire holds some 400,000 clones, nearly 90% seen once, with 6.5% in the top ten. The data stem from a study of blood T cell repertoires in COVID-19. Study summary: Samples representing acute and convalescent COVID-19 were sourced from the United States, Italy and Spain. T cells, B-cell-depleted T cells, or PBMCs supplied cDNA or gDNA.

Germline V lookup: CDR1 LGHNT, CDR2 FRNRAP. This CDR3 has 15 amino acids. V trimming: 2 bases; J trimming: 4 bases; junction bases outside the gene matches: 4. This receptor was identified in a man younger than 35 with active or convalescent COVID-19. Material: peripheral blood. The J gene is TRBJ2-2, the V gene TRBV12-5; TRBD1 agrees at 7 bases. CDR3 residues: CASGLMRGRTGELFF. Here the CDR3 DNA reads TGTGCTAGTGGTTTGATGAGGGGGCGCACCGGGGAGCTGTTTTTT.